Described below is a single TCR beta chain sequence and its context. Its cognate antigen is unknown. This record belongs to a study of identical twins. V lost 0 bases and J 6 bases, leaving 9 bases between the germline ends. Germline-derived CDR1 and CDR2 are LGHNA and YSLEER. This CDR3 is built from 14 residues. Using its own MiXCR run on the 5' RACE reads, TCRdb lists one record per CDR3 protein. The sample records 200,000 to 250,000 distinct CDR3 sequences, 9.5% to 15% being singletons. Regarding the study as a whole: It was cross-sectional statistical analysis, not following the same donors, that the conclusions relied on. Compared with unrelated sharing, twin-shared out-of-frame alpha sequences had more low-probability sequences. Weaker excess twin sharing was observed in beta out-of-frame sequences.

The same specimen was also included in a second study, on yellow fever vaccine responses in identical twins.

The clonotype originates from a woman between 18 and 29 years old in good health. Sequencing was done on a sample of memory (CD45RO+) T cells sorted from blood. This chain links TRBV4-3 with TRBJ2-1; D not certain. The chain's CDR3 is CASSQDLERNEQFF. In DNA form, the CDR3 reads TGCGCCAGCAGCCAAGATCTAGAGCGCAATGAGCAGTTCTTC.